The present T cell receptor (beta chain) was sequenced within a study of shared clonotypes between healthy human individuals. General observations from the study: Relative to memory subsets, naive subsets generally showed larger estimated richness.

Germline CDR1 and CDR2: MNHEY and SMNVEV (reference sequence). Losses at the gene ends were 5 bases for V and 2 bases for J; bases not matched to a gene: 12. This CDR3 contains 17 residues. Only CD45RO-negative cells positively selected for CCR7 counted as naive CD8 cells, so terminally differentiated effector memory CD45RA+ cells were excluded. Healthy HIV-negative adults without recent acute infections or vaccinations served as donors. As for this clone: Its antigen is as yet unknown.

Sequencing was performed with immunoSEQ multiplex PCR; in TCRdb, only in-frame clones are kept and a portion is missing. This sample has some 2.1 million clones, with 85% to 95% found just once. The chain combines TRBV27 with TRBJ2-5; 9 positions match TRBD2. Sequencing used naive CD8+ T cells from PBMCs. The receptor's source is a man between 18 and 29 years old in good health. Some clones in this sample may be carry-over from other donors' samples. The CDR3 loop is CASSPGLALSPQETQYF. In nucleotides, the CDR3 is TGTGCCAGCAGTCCGGGACTAGCCCTGAGCCCTCAAGAGACCCAGTACTTC.